The clone carrying this T cell receptor (beta chain) was counted once. Its antigen remains unidentified. A CD45RA-negative memory subset and a CD45RA+ naive subset were separated from the CD4+ cells. These data originate in a study of shared clonotypes between healthy human individuals. Whole-study context: CD4 naive cells filled three plates per donor, CD4 memory three, CD8 naive two and CD8 memory one. General study findings and limits: The study found roughly 5.3% of naive CD4 clonotypes shared across four donors. What limited the represented genetic and exposure-history diversity was the small number of donors.

Looked up from germline, CDR1 is SGHTA and CDR2 is FQGNSA. The CDR3 consists of 15 residues. Trimming removed 7 bases from V and 6 bases from J, with 19 bases in between. Generated by immunoSEQ multiplex PCR, the TCRdb table keeps only in-frame clones and is missing some. This sample has 2 million to 2.5 million clones, with less than 95% found just once. This rearrangement joins TRBV7-2 to TRBJ2-1, with a tentative D call TRBD2 (7 bases). Sequenced: naive CD4+ T cells from PBMCs. The subset denotes: CD45RA+ positively selected. The receptor comes from a man aged 18-30 years in good health. Some clones in this sample may be carry-over from other donors' samples. The CDR3 protein is CASTRGASATNEQFF. CDR3 in DNA: TGTGCCAGCACCCGGGGGGCTAGCGCCACCAATGAGCAGTTCTTC.